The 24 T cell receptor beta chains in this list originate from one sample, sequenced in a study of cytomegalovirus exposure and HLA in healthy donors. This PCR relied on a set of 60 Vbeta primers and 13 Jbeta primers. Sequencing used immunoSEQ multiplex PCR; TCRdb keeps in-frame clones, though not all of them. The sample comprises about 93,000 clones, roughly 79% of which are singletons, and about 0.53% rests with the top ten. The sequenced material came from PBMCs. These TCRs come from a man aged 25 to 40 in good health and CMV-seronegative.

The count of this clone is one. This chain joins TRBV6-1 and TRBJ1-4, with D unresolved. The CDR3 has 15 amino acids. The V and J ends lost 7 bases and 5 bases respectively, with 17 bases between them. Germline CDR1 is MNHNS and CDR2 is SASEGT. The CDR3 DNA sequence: TGTGCCAGCATCCCGGGTCTCGTTACCAATGAAAAACTGTTTTTT. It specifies CASIPGLVTNEKLFF.

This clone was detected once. CDR3 DNA sequence: TGTGCCAGCACTACCGCGGGCAACAACTATGGCTACACCTTC. This sequence encodes CASTTAGNNYGYTF. The chain uses TRBV6-5 and TRBJ1-2; D uncertain. The ends were cut back, 7 bases at V and 2 bases at J, with 14 bases in the middle. The V gene's germline CDR1 is MNHEY and CDR2 SVGAGI. The CDR3 is made up of 14 amino acids.

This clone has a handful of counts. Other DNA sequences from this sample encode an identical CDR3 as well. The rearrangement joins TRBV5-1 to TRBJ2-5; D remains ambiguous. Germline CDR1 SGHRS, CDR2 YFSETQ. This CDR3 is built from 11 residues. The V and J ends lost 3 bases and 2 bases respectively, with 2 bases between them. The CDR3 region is CASSSQETQYF. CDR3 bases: TGCGCCAGCAGCTCTCAAGAGACCCAGTACTTC.

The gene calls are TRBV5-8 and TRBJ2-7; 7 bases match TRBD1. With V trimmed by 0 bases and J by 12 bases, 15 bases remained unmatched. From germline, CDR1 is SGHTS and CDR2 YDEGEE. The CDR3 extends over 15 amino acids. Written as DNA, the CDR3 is TGTGCCAGCAGCTTGGTCTCGACAGGGCGAACCCAGGGGTACTTC. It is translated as CASSLVSTGRTQGYF.

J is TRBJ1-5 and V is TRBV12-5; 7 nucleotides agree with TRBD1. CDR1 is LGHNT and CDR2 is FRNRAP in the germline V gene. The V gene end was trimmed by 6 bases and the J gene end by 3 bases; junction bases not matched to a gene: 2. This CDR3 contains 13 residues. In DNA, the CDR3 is TGTGCTAGTGGGCAGGGGGTCAATCAGCCCCAGCATTTT. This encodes CASGQGVNQPQHF.

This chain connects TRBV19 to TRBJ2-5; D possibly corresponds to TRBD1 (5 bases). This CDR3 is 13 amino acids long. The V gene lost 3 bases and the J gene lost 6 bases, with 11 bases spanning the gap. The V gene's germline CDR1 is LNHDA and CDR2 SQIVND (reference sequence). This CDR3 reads CASSISQGKTQYF. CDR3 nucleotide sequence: TGTGCCAGTAGTATCTCCCAGGGAAAGACCCAGTACTTC.

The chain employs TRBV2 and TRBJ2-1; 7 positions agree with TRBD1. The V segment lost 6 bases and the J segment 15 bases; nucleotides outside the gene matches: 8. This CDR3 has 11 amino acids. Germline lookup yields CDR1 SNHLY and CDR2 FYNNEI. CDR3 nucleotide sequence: TGTGCCAGCAGGACACAGGGGAGAAGGTTCTTC. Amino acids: CASRTQGRRFF. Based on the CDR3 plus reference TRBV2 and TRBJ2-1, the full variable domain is EPEVTQTPSHQVTQMGQEVILRCVPISNHLYFYWYRQILGQKVEFLVSFYNNEISEKSEIFDDQFSVERPDGSNFTLKIRSTKLEDSAMYFCASRTQGRRFFGPGTRLTVL.

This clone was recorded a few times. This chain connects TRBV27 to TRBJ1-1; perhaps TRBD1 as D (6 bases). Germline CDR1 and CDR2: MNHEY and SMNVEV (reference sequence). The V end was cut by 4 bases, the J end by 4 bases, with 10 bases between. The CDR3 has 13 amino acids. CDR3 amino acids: CASSWQGSTEAFF. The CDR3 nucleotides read TGTGCCAGCAGTTGGCAGGGGAGCACTGAAGCTTTCTTT.

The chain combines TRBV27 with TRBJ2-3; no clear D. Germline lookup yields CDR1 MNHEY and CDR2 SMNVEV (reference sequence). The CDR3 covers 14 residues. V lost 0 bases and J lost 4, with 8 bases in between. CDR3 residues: CASSLSAYPDTQYF. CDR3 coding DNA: TGTGCCAGCAGTTTATCCGCCTACCCAGATACGCAGTATTTT.

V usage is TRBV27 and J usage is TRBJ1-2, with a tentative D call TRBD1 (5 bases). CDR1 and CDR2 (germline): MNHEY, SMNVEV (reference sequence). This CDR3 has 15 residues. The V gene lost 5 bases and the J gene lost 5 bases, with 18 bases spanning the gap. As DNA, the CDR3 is TGTGCCAGCAGTCCCCTGCCACAGGCAATATATGGCTACACCTTC. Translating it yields CASSPLPQAIYGYTF.

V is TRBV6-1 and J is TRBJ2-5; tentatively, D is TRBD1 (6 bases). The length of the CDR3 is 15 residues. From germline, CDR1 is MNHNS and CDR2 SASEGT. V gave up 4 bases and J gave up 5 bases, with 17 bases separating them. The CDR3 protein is CASSGLDSAWETQYF. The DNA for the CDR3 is TGTGCCAGCAGTGGCCTGGACAGCGCCTGGGAGACCCAGTACTTC.

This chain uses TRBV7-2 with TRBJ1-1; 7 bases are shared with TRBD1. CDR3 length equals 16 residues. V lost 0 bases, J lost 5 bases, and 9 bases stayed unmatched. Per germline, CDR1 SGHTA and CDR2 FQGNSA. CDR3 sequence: CASSLAIARGSTEAFF. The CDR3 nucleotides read TGTGCCAGCAGCTTAGCGATAGCCAGGGGGTCAACTGAAGCTTTCTTT. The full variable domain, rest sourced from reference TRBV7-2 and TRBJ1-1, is GAGVSQSPSNKVTEKGKDVELRCDPISGHTALYWYRQSLGQGLEFLIYFQGNSAPDKSGLPSDRFSAERTGGSVSTLTIQRTQQEDSAVYLCASSLAIARGSTEAFFGQGTRLTVV.

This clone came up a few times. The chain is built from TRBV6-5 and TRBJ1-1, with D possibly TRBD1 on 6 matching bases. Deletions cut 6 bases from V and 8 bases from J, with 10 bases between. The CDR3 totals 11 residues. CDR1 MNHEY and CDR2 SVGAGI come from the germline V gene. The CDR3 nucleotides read TGTGCCAGCAGGGATGGACAGGAAGCTTTCTTT. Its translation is CASRDGQEAFF.

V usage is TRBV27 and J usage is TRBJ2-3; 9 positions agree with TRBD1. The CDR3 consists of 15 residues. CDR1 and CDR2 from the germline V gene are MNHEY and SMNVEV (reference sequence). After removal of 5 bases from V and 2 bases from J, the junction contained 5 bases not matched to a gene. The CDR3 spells CASSRTGGLTDTQYF. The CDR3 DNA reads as TGTGCCAGCAGTCGTACAGGGGGCCTCACAGATACGCAGTATTTT.

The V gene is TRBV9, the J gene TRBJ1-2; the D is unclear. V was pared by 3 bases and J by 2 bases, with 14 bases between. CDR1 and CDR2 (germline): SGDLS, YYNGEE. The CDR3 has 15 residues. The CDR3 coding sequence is TGTGCCAGCAGCGGCTCGTCGGCGGAGAACTATGGCTACACCTTC. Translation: CASSGSSAENYGYTF. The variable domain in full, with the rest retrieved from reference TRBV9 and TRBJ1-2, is DSGVTQTPKHLITATGQRVTLRCSPRSGDLSVYWYQQSLDQGLQFLIQYYNGEERAKGNILERFSAQQFPDLHSELNLSSLELGDSALYFCASSGSSAENYGYTFGSGTRLTVV.

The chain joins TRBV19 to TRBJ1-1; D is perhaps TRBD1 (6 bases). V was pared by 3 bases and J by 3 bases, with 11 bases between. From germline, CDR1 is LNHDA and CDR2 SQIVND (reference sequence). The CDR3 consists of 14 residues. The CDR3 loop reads CASSIWGQYTEAFF. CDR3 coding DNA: TGTGCCAGTAGTATTTGGGGGCAATACACTGAAGCTTTCTTT.

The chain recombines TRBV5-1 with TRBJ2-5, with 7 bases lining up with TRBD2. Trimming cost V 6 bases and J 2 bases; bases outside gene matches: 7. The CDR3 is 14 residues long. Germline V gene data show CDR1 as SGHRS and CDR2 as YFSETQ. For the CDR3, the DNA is TGCGCCAGCACCCTAGCGGAACCGCAAGAGACCCAGTACTTC. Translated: CASTLAEPQETQYF.

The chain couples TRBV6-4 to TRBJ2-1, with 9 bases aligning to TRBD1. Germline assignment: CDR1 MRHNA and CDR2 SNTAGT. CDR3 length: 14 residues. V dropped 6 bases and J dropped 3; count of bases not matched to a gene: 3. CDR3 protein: CASSEGQGYNEQFF. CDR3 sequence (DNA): TGTGCCAGCAGCGAGGGACAGGGCTACAATGAGCAGTTCTTC.

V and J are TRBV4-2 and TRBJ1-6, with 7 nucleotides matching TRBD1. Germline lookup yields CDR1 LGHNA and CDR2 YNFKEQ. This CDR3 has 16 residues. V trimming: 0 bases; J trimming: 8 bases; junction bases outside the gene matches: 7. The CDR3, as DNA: TGTGCCAGCAGCCAAGATCAGAACAGGGGTGATTCACCCCTCCACTTT. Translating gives CASSQDQNRGDSPLHF.

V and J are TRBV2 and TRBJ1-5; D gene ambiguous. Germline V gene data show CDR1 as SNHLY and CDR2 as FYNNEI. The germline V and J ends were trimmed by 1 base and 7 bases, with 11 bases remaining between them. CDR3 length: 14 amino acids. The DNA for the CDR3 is TGTGCCAGCAGTGAAGAGGGTGGCGGGCAGCCCCAGCATTTT. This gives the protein CASSEEGGGQPQHF.

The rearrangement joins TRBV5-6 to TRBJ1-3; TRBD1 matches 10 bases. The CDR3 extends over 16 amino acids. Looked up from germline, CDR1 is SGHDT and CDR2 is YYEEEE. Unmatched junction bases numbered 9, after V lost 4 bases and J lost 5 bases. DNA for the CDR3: TGTGCCAGCAGCCCGGGCCCGGGACAGGGGAGAAACACCATATATTTT. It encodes CASSPGPGQGRNTIYF.

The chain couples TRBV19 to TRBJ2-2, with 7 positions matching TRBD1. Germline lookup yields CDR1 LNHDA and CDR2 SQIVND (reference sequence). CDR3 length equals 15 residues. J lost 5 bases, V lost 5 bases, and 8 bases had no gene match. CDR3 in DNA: TGTGCCAGTAGTCCCGACAGGGCTGAAACCGGGGAGCTGTTTTTT. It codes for CASSPDRAETGELFF.

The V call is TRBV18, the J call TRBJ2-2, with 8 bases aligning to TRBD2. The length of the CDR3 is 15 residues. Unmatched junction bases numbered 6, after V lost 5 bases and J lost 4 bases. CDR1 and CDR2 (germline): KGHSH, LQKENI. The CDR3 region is CASSTYSGVTGELFF. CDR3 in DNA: TGTGCCAGCTCAACCTATAGCGGGGTCACCGGGGAGCTGTTTTTT.

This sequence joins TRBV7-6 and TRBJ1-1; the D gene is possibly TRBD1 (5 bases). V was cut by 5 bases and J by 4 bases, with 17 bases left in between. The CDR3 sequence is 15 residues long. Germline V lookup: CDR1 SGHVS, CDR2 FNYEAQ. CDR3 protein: CASSPWFGGTTEAFF. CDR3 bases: TGTGCCAGCAGCCCTTGGTTCGGGGGGACCACTGAAGCTTTCTTT.